This TCR beta chain was documented in a study of human T cells and chemical hapten exposure. The overall study: From small differences in pooled library volume came most of the variation in per-sample TCR yields. Study findings and constraints: There was no change with DPC sensitization in TCRs above 1 in 1000 frequency.

The library gave individual cDNA molecules unique molecular identifiers. Per the original data handling: Individual samples carried between about 20,000 and 700,000 TCRs, with more than 95,000 as the median. From the RACE reads, TCRdb called clonotypes with MiXCR, one entry per CDR3 protein. In this record, the V and J calls reflect TCRdb's handling and not the investigators' own analysis. This sample carries around 130,000 distinct CDR3 sequences, approximately 9.5% of them seen once, and the ten largest clones take roughly 1.8%. The time point: healthy volunteer bleed at 2 weeks. It was from unfractionated whole blood that total RNA was extracted. This clonotype was counted at least ten times. Antigen unknown. V was pared by 4 bases and J by 4 bases, with 9 bases between. The germline CDR1 and CDR2 sequences are MNHEY and SVGEGT. The CDR3 totals 13 residues.

This TCR derives from a male donor in good health. Some clones in this sample may be carry-over from other donors' samples. This chain links TRBV6-2 or TRBV6-3 with TRBJ2-3; D gene unclear. Sequencing input: whole blood. CDR3 nucleotides: TGTGCCAGCAGTTCCTCCGAGGCAGATACGCAGTATTTT. Translation gives CASSSSEADTQYF.